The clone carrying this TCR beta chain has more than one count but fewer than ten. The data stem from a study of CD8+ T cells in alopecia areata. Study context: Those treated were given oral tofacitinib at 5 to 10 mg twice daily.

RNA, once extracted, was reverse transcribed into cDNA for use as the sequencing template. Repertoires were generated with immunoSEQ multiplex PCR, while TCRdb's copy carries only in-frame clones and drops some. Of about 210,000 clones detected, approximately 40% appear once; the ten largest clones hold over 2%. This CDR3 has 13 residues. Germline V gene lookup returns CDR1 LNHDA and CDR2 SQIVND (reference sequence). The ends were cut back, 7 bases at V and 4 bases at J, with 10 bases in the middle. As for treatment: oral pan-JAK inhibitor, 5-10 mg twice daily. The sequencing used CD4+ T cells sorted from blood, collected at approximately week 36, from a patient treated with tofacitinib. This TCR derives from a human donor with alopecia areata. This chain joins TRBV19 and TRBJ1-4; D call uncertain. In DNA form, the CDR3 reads TGTGCCAGTAAAGAACAGCATAATGAAAAACTGTTTTTT. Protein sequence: CASKEQHNEKLFF. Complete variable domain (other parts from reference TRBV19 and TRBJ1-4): DGGITQSPKYLFRKEGQNVTLSCEQNLNHDAMYWYRQDPGQGLRLIYYSQIVNDFQKGDIAEGYSVSREKKESFPLTVTSAQKNPTAFYLCASKEQHNEKLFFGSGTQLSVL.